The 4 T cell receptor beta chains given below trace back to one sample, sequenced in a study of T cell changes during pregnancy in multiple sclerosis. The method was immunoSEQ multiplex PCR; TCRdb's version includes in-frame clones alone and lacks a portion of them. Of tens of thousands of clones listed, around 90% are singletons. Source: CD8+ T cells from peripheral blood mononuclear cells, taken in the second trimester of pregnancy. The receptors shown here come from a female donor with multiple sclerosis, enrolled in a pregnancy study.

The rearrangement joins TRBV7-9 to TRBJ2-1; 9 nucleotides align to TRBD2. The CDR3 has 15 amino acids. V lost 3 bases to trimming and J lost 7 bases; unmatched junction nucleotides: 7. In germline, CDR1 is SEHNR, CDR2 FQNEAQ (reference sequence). Here the CDR3 DNA reads TGTGCCAGCAGCTTCATAGCGGGGGCACCAAATGAGCAGTTCTTC. The encoded protein is CASSFIAGAPNEQFF.

The rearrangement joins TRBV9 to TRBJ1-4, with D possibly matching TRBD1 (5 bases). Per the germline V gene, CDR1 is SGDLS and CDR2 is YYNGEE. The CDR3 spans 16 residues. Trimming took 3 bases from V and 0 from J, leaving 12 bases between them. CDR3 residues: CASSGGSSATNEKLFF. The CDR3 DNA is TGTGCCAGCAGCGGGGGCTCAAGTGCAACTAATGAAAAACTGTTTTTT.

The gene calls are TRBV6-5 and TRBJ2-2, with D perhaps TRBD1 (5 bases). Germline V gene sequence: CDR1 MNHEY, CDR2 SVGAGI. V lost 4 bases, J lost 5 bases, and 11 bases lay in between. The CDR3 totals 14 residues. CDR3 residues: CASSLTRDTGELFF. CDR3 in DNA: TGTGCCAGCAGTTTAACCAGGGATACCGGGGAGCTGTTTTTT.

The chain carries TRBV6-4 and TRBJ2-3; D is perhaps TRBD2 (7 bases). Trimming left V 4 bases short and J 6 bases short, with 17 bases between. Germline CDR1 MRHNA, CDR2 SNTAGT. This CDR3 is built from 15 residues. This CDR3 is CASSVGGGATDTQYF. The CDR3 nucleotides read TGTGCCAGCAGTGTTGGTGGGGGGGCCACCGATACGCAGTATTTT.